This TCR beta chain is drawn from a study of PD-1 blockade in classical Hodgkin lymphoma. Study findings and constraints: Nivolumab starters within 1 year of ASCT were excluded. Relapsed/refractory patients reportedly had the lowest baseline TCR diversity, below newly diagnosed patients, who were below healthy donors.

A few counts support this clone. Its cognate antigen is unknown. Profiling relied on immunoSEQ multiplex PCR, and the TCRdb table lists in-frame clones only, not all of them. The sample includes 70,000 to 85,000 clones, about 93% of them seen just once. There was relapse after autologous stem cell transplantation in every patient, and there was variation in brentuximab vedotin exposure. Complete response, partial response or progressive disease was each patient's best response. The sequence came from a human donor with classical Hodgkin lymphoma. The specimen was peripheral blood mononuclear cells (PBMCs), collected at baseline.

CDR3 residues: CASSLTSGPSYEQYF. The CDR3 DNA follows: TGTGCCAGCAGTCTCACCTCCGGCCCCTCCTACGAGCAGTACTTC. The rearrangement joins TRBV27 to TRBJ2-7; D not resolved. The CDR3 is made up of 15 amino acids. V was pared by 5 bases and J by 0 bases, with 14 bases between. CDR1 and CDR2 from the germline V gene are MNHEY and SMNVEV (reference sequence).